This is a list of T cell receptor beta chains from one sample in a study of technical replicates of blood from a few donors. The assay was immunoSEQ multiplex PCR, and TCRdb's table has in-frame clones only and misses some. The table lists about 70,000 clones, roughly nine tenths of them singletons. The sample comprised PBMCs. The origin of the receptors is a human donor in good health. Some clones in this sample may be carry-over from other donors' samples. CDR3s include the opening cysteine and the closing phenylalanine or tryptophan. A D gene is named only where the DNA matches it firmly.

j_gene,v_gene,d_gene,CDR3aa,CDR3nt
TRBJ2-7,TRBV18,TRBD2,CASSPNLAGATYEQYF,TGTGCCAGCTCACCTAACCTAGCGGGGGCTACCTACGAGCAGTACTTC
TRBJ1-2,TRBV7-9,NA,CASSPRDLGGYTF,TGTGCCAGCAGCCCTCGGGACTTAGGAGGCTACACCTTC
TRBJ2-5,TRBV7-3,TRBD2,CASSYVGGSKETQYF,TGTGCCAGCAGCTACGTCGGCGGGAGCAAGGAGACCCAGTACTTC
TRBJ2-7,TRBV18,NA,CASSPNGGGYEQYF,TGTGCCAGCTCACCCAATGGGGGCGGCTACGAGCAGTACTTC
TRBJ1-5,TRBV6-4,NA,CASAGPRPQHF,TGTGCCAGCGCAGGGCCGAGGCCCCAGCATTTT
TRBJ2-1,TRBV7-8,NA,CASSSLRGIRRYNEQFF,TGTGCCAGCAGCTCCCTCCGCGGGATCCGGAGATATAATGAGCAGTTCTTC
TRBJ2-2,TRBV5-1,NA,CASRWLADTGELFF,TGCGCCAGCAGGTGGCTAGCCGACACCGGGGAGCTGTTTTTT
TRBJ2-7,TRBV13,TRBD1,CASSPTGTGLREQYF,TGTGCCAGCAGCCCGACCGGGACAGGGTTGCGCGAGCAGTACTTC
TRBJ2-5,TRBV7-9,TRBD2,CASSLGLARETQYF,TGTGCCAGCAGCTTAGGACTAGCACGAGAGACCCAGTACTTC
TRBJ2-5,TRBV14,TRBD2,CASSPRLAGPQETQYF,TGTGCCAGCAGCCCGAGACTAGCGGGACCCCAAGAGACCCAGTACTTC
TRBJ1-1,TRBV4-2,TRBD1,CASSQPTGMNTEAFF,TGTGCCAGCAGCCAACCGACAGGGATGAACACTGAAGCTTTCTTT
TRBJ2-6,TRBV2,NA,CASSLDSGANVLTF,TGTGCCAGCAGTCTAGACTCTGGGGCCAACGTCCTGACTTTC
TRBJ2-7,TRBV19,NA,CASGGRLGEQYF,TGTGCCTCCGGAGGACGCCTGGGCGAGCAGTACTTC
TRBJ2-1,TRBV30,TRBD1,CAWTGDRGLNNEQFF,TGTGCCTGGACGGGGGACAGGGGGCTGAACAATGAGCAGTTCTTC
TRBJ2-7,TRBV18,TRBD1,CASSPRQGGSYEQYF,TGTGCCAGCTCACCACGACAGGGTGGCTCCTACGAGCAGTACTTC
TRBJ2-3,TRBV5-1,TRBD1,CASRPGQGWDTQYF,TGCGCCAGCAGACCGGGACAGGGGTGGGATACGCAGTATTTT
TRBJ2-1,TRBV5-1,TRBD2,CASSLGLAEQFF,TGCGCCAGCAGCTTGGGACTAGCGGAGCAGTTCTTC
TRBJ2-5,TRBV5-1,TRBD1,CASSFGDRYQETQYF,TGCGCCAGCAGCTTTGGGGACAGGTACCAAGAGACCCAGTACTTC
TRBJ2-3,TRBV6-1,NA,CASSAPSRGGKTQYF,TGTGCCAGCAGTGCCCCCTCAAGGGGGGGGAAAACGCAGTATTTT
TRBJ1-4,TRBV6-5,TRBD1,CASSYWQGGEKLFF,TGTGCCAGCAGTTACTGGCAGGGGGGTGAAAAACTGTTTTTT
TRBJ2-5,TRBV10-3,TRBD1,CAISGQGETQYF,TGTGCCATCAGCGGACAGGGTGAGACCCAGTACTTC
TRBJ2-7,TRBV27,NA,CASSLGQFYEQYF,TGTGCCAGCAGTTTAGGACAGTTCTACGAGCAGTACTTC
TRBJ2-7,TRBV4-1,TRBD2,CASSQSASGAPYEQYF,TGCGCCAGCAGCCAATCGGCTAGCGGGGCCCCCTACGAGCAGTACTTC
TRBJ2-1,TRBV5-5,NA,CASSWTVEGYNEQFF,TGTGCCAGCAGCTGGACGGTGGAGGGCTACAATGAGCAGTTCTTC
TRBJ2-7,TRBV10-1,TRBD1,CASSEFKGALNTYEQYF,TGCGCCAGCAGTGAGTTTAAGGGGGCCCTAAACACCTACGAGCAGTACTTC
TRBJ1-2,TRBV7-2,NA,CASSLALSSYGYTF,TGTGCCAGCAGCTTAGCGCTCTCTAGCTATGGCTACACCTTC
TRBJ2-3,TRBV21-1,NA,CASSSLEVTLF,TGTGCCAGCAGCAGCCTAGAGGTTACCCTATTT